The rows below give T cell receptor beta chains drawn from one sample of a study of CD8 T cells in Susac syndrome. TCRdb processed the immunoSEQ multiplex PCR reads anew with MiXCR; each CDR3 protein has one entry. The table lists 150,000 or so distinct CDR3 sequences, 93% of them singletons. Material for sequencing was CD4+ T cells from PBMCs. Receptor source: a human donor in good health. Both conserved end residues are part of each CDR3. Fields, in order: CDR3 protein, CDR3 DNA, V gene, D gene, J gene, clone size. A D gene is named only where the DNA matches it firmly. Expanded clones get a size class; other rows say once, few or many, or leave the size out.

CDR3: CASTYRDRGRYGYTF
DNA: TGTGCCAGCACTTACCGGGACAGGGGCCGTTATGGCTACACCTTC
V: TRBV2
D: TRBD1
J: TRBJ1-2
size: -

CDR3: CASSQVASGGLSGYTF
DNA: TGTGCCAGCAGCCAAGTCGCATCGGGAGGACTGAGTGGCTACACCTTC
V: TRBV14
D: -
J: TRBJ1-2
size: -

CDR3: CASSQDTTNYGYTF
DNA: TGCGCCAGCAGCCAGGACACGACTAACTATGGCTACACCTTC
V: TRBV5-1
D: -
J: TRBJ1-2
size: -

CDR3: CASSPLGIAGGREDEQYF
DNA: TGTGCCAGCTCACCCCTCGGGATAGCGGGGGGCCGGGAGGACGAGCAGTACTTC
V: TRBV18
D: TRBD2
J: TRBJ2-7
size: -

CDR3: CASRADRDSTEAFF
DNA: TGTGCCAGCAGGGCCGACAGGGACAGTACTGAAGCTTTCTTT
V: TRBV9
D: TRBD1
J: TRBJ1-1
size: -

CDR3: CASRPLVGITDTQYF
DNA: TGTGCCAGCCGACCTCTTGTGGGGATTACAGATACGCAGTATTTT
V: TRBV6-1
D: -
J: TRBJ2-3
size: few

CDR3: CASRYRGEQYF
DNA: TGTGCCAGCAGATACAGGGGCGAGCAGTACTTC
V: TRBV2
D: TRBD1
J: TRBJ2-7
size: -

CDR3: CSANSGGDHSTDTQYF
DNA: TGCAGTGCTAACAGCGGGGGAGATCATAGCACAGATACGCAGTATTTT
V: TRBV20-1
D: TRBD2
J: TRBJ2-3
size: -

CDR3: CASSVSAGGPSPDTQYF
DNA: TGTGCCAGCAGCGTAAGCGCGGGGGGGCCGAGCCCAGATACGCAGTATTTT
V: TRBV9
D: TRBD2
J: TRBJ2-3
size: -

CDR3: CASILSPGNTEAFF
DNA: TGCGCCAGCATCTTGTCACCAGGAAACACTGAAGCTTTCTTT
V: TRBV5-1
D: -
J: TRBJ1-1
size: -

CDR3: CASSPPGSGGHEQYF
DNA: TGTGCCAGCAGTCCGCCGGGTAGCGGGGGCCACGAGCAGTACTTC
V: TRBV28
D: TRBD2
J: TRBJ2-7
size: -

CDR3: CSATLGGPGQPQHF
DNA: TGCAGTGCTACCCTCGGGGGGCCGGGGCAGCCCCAGCATTTT
V: TRBV20-1
D: -
J: TRBJ1-5
size: -

CDR3: CASSRGLAGGRDTQYF
DNA: TGTGCCAGCAGTAGGGGACTAGCGGGGGGGCGTGATACGCAGTATTTT
V: TRBV6-1
D: TRBD2
J: TRBJ2-3
size: -

CDR3: CASSAPGTPNTEAFF
DNA: TGTGCCAGCAGCGCCCCCGGGACACCTAACACTGAAGCTTTCTTT
V: TRBV7-9
D: -
J: TRBJ1-1
size: -

CDR3: CASSNGDTGELFF
DNA: TGCGCCAGCAGCAATGGGGACACCGGGGAGCTGTTTTTT
V: TRBV5-1
D: -
J: TRBJ2-2
size: -

CDR3: CASSRLPGQGIGELFF
DNA: TGTGCCAGCAGCCGACTCCCGGGACAGGGTATCGGGGAGCTGTTTTTT
V: TRBV3-1
D: TRBD1
J: TRBJ2-2
size: -

CDR3: CASSPAGNQPQHF
DNA: TGTGCCAGCTCACCAGCCGGCAATCAGCCCCAGCATTTT
V: TRBV18
D: -
J: TRBJ1-5
size: -

CDR3: CASSLSRGGLNEQYF
DNA: TGTGCCAGCAGTTTATCGAGGGGGGGGTTAAACGAGCAGTACTTC
V: TRBV27
D: -
J: TRBJ2-7
size: -

CDR3: CASSLGQSIDNEKLFF
DNA: TGTGCCAGCAGCTTAGGGCAGTCTATAGACAATGAAAAACTGTTTTTT
V: TRBV7-9
D: -
J: TRBJ1-4
size: -

CDR3: CSARETSGSYEQYF
DNA: TGCAGTGCTAGAGAGACTAGCGGCTCCTACGAGCAGTACTTC
V: TRBV20-1
D: TRBD2
J: TRBJ2-7
size: -

CDR3: CASSPRWIGDGSEPWPQHF
DNA: TGCGCCAGCAGCCCTAGGTGGATAGGGGATGGATCCGAACCATGGCCCCAGCATTTT
V: TRBV4-1
D: -
J: TRBJ1-5
size: -

CDR3: CASSPYLSGTVNYGYTF
DNA: TGTGCCAGCAGCCCGTATCTTTCCGGGACGGTAAACTATGGCTACACCTTC
V: TRBV3-1
D: -
J: TRBJ1-2
size: -

CDR3: CAISEFSSYNEQFF
DNA: TGTGCCATCAGTGAATTCAGCTCCTACAATGAGCAGTTCTTC
V: TRBV10-3
D: -
J: TRBJ2-1
size: -

CDR3: CASSIQGGAETQYF
DNA: TGTGCCAGCAGTATCCAAGGGGGGGCTGAGACCCAGTACTTC
V: TRBV6-2/TRBV6-3
D: -
J: TRBJ2-5
size: -